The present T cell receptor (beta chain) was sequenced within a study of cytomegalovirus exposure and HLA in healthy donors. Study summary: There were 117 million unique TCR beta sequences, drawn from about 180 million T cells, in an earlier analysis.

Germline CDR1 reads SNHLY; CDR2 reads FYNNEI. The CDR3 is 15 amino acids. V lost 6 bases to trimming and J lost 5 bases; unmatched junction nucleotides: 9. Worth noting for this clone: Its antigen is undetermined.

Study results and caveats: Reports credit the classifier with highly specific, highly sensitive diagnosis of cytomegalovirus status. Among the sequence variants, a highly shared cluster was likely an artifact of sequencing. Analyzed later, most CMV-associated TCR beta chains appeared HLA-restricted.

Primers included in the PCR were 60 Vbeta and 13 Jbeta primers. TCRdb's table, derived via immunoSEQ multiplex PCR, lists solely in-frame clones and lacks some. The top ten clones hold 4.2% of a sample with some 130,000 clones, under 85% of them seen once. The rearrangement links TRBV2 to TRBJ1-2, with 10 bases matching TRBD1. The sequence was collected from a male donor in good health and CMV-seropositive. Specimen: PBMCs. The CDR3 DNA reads TGTGCCAGCAGGAGGGACAGGGGAAATAAGTATGGCTACACCTTC. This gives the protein CASRRDRGNKYGYTF.